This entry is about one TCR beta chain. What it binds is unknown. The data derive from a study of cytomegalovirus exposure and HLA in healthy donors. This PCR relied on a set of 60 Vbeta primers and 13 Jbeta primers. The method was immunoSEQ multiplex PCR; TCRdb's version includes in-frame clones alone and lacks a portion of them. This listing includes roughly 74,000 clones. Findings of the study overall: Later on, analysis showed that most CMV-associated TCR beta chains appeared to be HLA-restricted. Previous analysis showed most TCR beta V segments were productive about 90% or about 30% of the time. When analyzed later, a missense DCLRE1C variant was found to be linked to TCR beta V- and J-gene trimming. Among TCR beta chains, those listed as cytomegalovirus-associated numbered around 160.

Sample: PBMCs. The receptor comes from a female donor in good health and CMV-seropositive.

This chain's CDR3 is CASRGTSGGVYEQYF. The CDR3 region has the DNA TGTGCCAGCAGGGGGACTAGCGGGGGGGTCTACGAGCAGTACTTC. This chain connects TRBV28 to TRBJ2-7, with 16 bases fitting TRBD2. V lost 6 bases, J lost 3 bases, and 2 bases stayed unmatched. Germline CDR1 is MDHEN and CDR2 is SYDVKM. CDR3 size: 15 residues. The complete variable domain, with remaining parts taken from reference TRBV28 and TRBJ2-7, reads DVKVTQSSRYLVKRTGEKVFLECVQDMDHENMFWYRQDPGLGLRLIYFSYDVKMKEKGDIPEGYSVSREKKERFSLILESASTNQTSMYLCASRGTSGGVYEQYFGPGTRLTVT.